This T cell receptor beta chain appears in the sequencing data of a study of blood T cell repertoires in COVID-19. Overall study context: The United States, Italy and Spain provided the acute and convalescent COVID-19 samples. Sources were T cells, B-cell-depleted T cells, or PBMCs; the material itself was cDNA or gDNA.

V lost 2 bases and J 10 bases, leaving 9 bases between the germline ends. CDR3 length equals 11 residues. The germline gives CDR1 SNHLY, CDR2 FYNNEI. Per the authors' pipeline: Counts of nucleated cells, estimated from reference gene primer amplification, were obtained. Produced via immunoSEQ multiplex PCR; TCRdb's table is partial and in-frame only. The V and J calls and clone size are taken from that table; D and trimming were inferred from the DNA. The repertoire holds about 63,000 clones, with around four fifths as singletons. The clonotype comes from a human donor in a cohort sampled during active COVID-19. Specimen: peripheral blood. This chain joins TRBV2 and TRBJ2-7, with a weak D call TRBD2 (5 bases). The CDR3 reads CASSERRYQYF. The CDR3 region has the DNA TGTGCCAGCAGTGAACGGAGGTATCAGTACTTC. The whole variable domain, filled in from reference TRBV2 and TRBJ2-7, reads EPEVTQTPSHQVTQMGQEVILRCVPISNHLYFYWYRQILGQKVEFLVSFYNNEISEKSEIFDDQFSVERPDGSNFTLKIRSTKLEDSAMYFCASSERRYQYFGPGTRLTVT.